This TCR beta chain derives from a study of blood T cells in healthy people across ages. Germline V gives CDR1 DFQATT, CDR2 SNEGSKA (reference sequence). V shed 3 bases and J shed 0 bases, with 8 bases lying between them. This CDR3 has 13 residues. Then a second PCR, running about 6 to 11 cycles, was carried out with a sample-barcoded 5' primer and a J-beta primer mix. TCRdb used MiXCR to reprocess the 5' RACE reads, holding one entry per CDR3 protein. Among around 1.5 million distinct CDR3 sequences listed, approximately 59% were seen once. About this clonotype: Its antigen is currently unknown.

Study conclusions and caveats: The fall in TCR beta diversity per million T cells was roughly linear with age. A strong correlation was seen between TCR beta diversity and naive T cell percentage.

The sample taken for sequencing was blood. This sequence joins TRBV20-1 and TRBJ1-2; weak D call: TRBD1 (6 bases). The sequence was collected from a man aged 18 to 30 in good health. For the CDR3, the DNA is TGCAGTGCTAGGGACAGCCCTAACTATGGCTACACCTTC. Its protein is CSARDSPNYGYTF.